Listed here are 25 T cell receptor beta chains from one sample, sequenced in a study of T cells in Graves' hyperthyroidism and ophthalmopathy. Template material for amplifying TCR beta CDR3 regions consisted of RNA transcripts. The primer set for the first-round RT-PCR of the TCR CDR3 was HTBI. TCRdb fed the multiplex PCR reads into MiXCR, producing one record per CDR3 protein. Counted here are about 710,000 distinct CDR3 sequences, about a sixth occurring once; the ten biggest clones make up around 8%. Sequenced material: blood. Source of these receptors: a young man with Graves' hyperthyroidism.

This clonotype has a count of ten or more. V is TRBV11-2 and J is TRBJ2-3, with 9 positions matching TRBD2. Per germline, CDR1 SGHAT and CDR2 FQNNGV. This CDR3 spans 15 amino acids. V gave up 5 bases and J gave up 4 bases; unmatched junction bases: 7. In DNA form, the CDR3 reads TGTGCCAGCAGCAGGCTAGCGGGATACGCAGATACGCAGTATTTT. This translates into CASSRLAGYADTQYF.

The J gene is TRBJ2-2, the V gene TRBV18; maybe TRBD2 (6 bases). The length of the CDR3 is 16 residues. Germline CDR1 is KGHSH and CDR2 is LQKENI. V was cut by 0 bases and J by 1 base, with 9 bases left in between. CDR3 protein: CASSPPPSENTGELFF. CDR3 DNA: TGTGCCAGCTCACCACCCCCTAGCGAGAACACCGGGGAGCTGTTTTTT. Complete variable domain (other parts from reference TRBV18 and TRBJ2-2): NAGVMQNPRHLVRRRGQEARLRCSPMKGHSHVYWYRQLPEEGLKFMVYLQKENIIDESGMPKERFSAEFPKEGPSILRIQQVVRGDSAAYFCASSPPPSENTGELFFGEGSRLTVL.

The chain has TRBV20-1 and TRBJ1-1; 8 bases are a match to TRBD1. The V segment lost 1 base and the J segment 3 bases; nucleotides outside the gene matches: 4. Germline-derived CDR1 and CDR2 are DFQATT and SNEGSKA (reference sequence). The CDR3 sequence is 14 residues long. The CDR3 here is CSARGTGTYTEAFF. DNA for the CDR3: TGCAGTGCTAGAGGGACAGGGACGTACACTGAAGCTTTCTTT.

This clonotype has more than one count but fewer than ten. The genes are TRBV19 and TRBJ1-5; D is possibly TRBD1 (6 bases). Trimming shortened V by 7 bases and J by 0 bases, and 10 bases separated the two germline ends. The CDR3 runs 14 residues. CDR1 is LNHDA and CDR2 is SQIVND in the germline V gene (reference sequence). CDR3 bases: TGTGCCAGTACGGGGGCCCATAGCAATCAGCCCCAGCATTTT. Its protein is CASTGAHSNQPQHF. Combining the CDR3 with reference TRBV19 and TRBJ1-5 gives the whole variable domain DGGITQSPKYLFRKEGQNVTLSCEQNLNHDAMYWYRQDPGQGLRLIYYSQIVNDFQKGDIAEGYSVSREKKESFPLTVTSAQKNPTAFYLCASTGAHSNQPQHFGDGTRLSIL.

The rearrangement uses TRBV3-1 and TRBJ2-7, with D perhaps matching TRBD1 or TRBD2 (5 bases each). The J call may be faulty, since TRBJ2-1 better matches the DNA end. The germline gives CDR1 LGHDT, CDR2 YNNKEL (reference sequence). The CDR3 has 13 amino acids. The CDR3 nucleotides are TGTGCCAGCGCCGGGACGGCCTCCTACGAGCAGTTCTTC. Protein sequence: CASAGTASYEQFF.

This clonotype was seen repeatedly, ten times or more. The rearrangement joins TRBV28 to TRBJ2-1; no clear D gene. With 4 bases removed from V and 0 bases from J, the gap between germline ends came to 10 bases. The CDR3 extends over 15 amino acids. Per germline, CDR1 MDHEN and CDR2 SYDVKM. The CDR3, as DNA: TGTGCCAGCAGTTATTTCGCGAGCTCCTACAATGAGCAGTTCTTC. Amino acids: CASSYFASSYNEQFF.

This clonotype has at least ten counts. The rearrangement joins TRBV2 to TRBJ2-1; TRBD1 might be the D (6 bases). Germline lookup yields CDR1 SNHLY and CDR2 FYNNEI. V was pared by 6 bases and J by 4 bases, with 16 bases between. CDR3 length equals 15 residues. CDR3 nucleotide sequence: TGTGCCAGCAGGCCGACAGGTGATATTTACAATGAGCAGTTCTTC. Its protein is CASRPTGDIYNEQFF.

This clonotype appeared a few times. CDR3 amino acids: CASGLAGLSTDTQYF. The CDR3 DNA follows: TGTGCCAGCGGCCTAGCGGGCCTCAGCACAGATACGCAGTATTTT. The chain couples TRBV6-1 to TRBJ2-3; 8 bases are a match to TRBD2. Per germline, CDR1 MNHNS and CDR2 SASEGT. Trimming removed 8 bases from V and 0 bases from J; junction bases left unmatched: 7. The CDR3 has 15 amino acids.

This clonotype has a count of ten or more. The rearrangement links TRBV28 to TRBJ1-2; TRBD1 matches at 12 bases. Trimming took 6 bases from V and 7 from J; bases not matched to a gene: 18. This CDR3 comprises 18 residues. Germline-derived CDR1 and CDR2 are MDHEN and SYDVKM. The CDR3 DNA reads as TGTGCCAGCAGCCAGCCCCGGGGGTCCGGGACAGGGGGCTTTGGCTACACCTTC. Its translation: CASSQPRGSGTGGFGYTF.

This chain links TRBV28 with TRBJ2-7; perhaps D is TRBD1 or TRBD2 (6 bases each). The CDR3 contains 19 residues. The ends were cut back, 5 bases at V and 6 bases at J, with 32 bases in the middle. Per the germline V gene, CDR1 is MDHEN and CDR2 is SYDVKM. The CDR3 protein is CASSPLGTHITGRSSEQYF. The DNA for the CDR3 is TGTGCCAGCAGTCCCTTGGGGACTCATATTACAGGGCGCAGTAGCGAGCAGTACTTC.

The chain couples TRBV27 to TRBJ1-4; D unclear. Deletions cut 3 bases from V and 0 bases from J, with 8 bases between. This CDR3 spans 15 amino acids. CDR1 MNHEY and CDR2 SMNVEV come from the germline V gene (reference sequence). The CDR3 loop is CASSLNSATNEKLFF. The CDR3 DNA follows: TGTGCCAGCAGTTTGAACAGCGCAACTAATGAAAAACTGTTTTTT.

The V and J genes are TRBV5-1 and TRBJ2-7, with 8 bases aligning to TRBD1. CDR1 is SGHRS and CDR2 is YFSETQ in the germline V gene. The CDR3 is 15 amino acids. V was clipped by 2 bases and J by 4 bases; unmatched bases: 8. The CDR3 coding sequence is TGCGCCAGCAGCTTATCTGACAGGGGAATATACGAGCAGTACTTC. Protein: CASSLSDRGIYEQYF. Combining the CDR3 with reference TRBV5-1 and TRBJ2-7 gives the whole variable domain KAGVTQTPRYLIKTRGQQVTLSCSPISGHRSVSWYQQTPGQGLQFLFEYFSETQRNKGNFPGRFSGRQFSNSRSEMNVSTLELGDSALYLCASSLSDRGIYEQYFGPGTRLTVT.

This clonotype was seen repeatedly, ten times or more. This sequence joins TRBV28 and TRBJ2-2; TRBD2 agrees at 7 bases. J lost 5 bases, V lost 8 bases, and 11 bases had no gene match. The germline V gene encodes CDR1 MDHEN and CDR2 SYDVKM. The length of the CDR3 is 15 residues. The CDR3 spells CASAGPGGGTGELFF. DNA of the CDR3: TGTGCCAGCGCTGGCCCGGGAGGTGGGACCGGGGAGCTGTTTTTT.

The V gene is TRBV19, the J gene TRBJ2-1; 7 bases map to TRBD1. Unmatched junction bases numbered 11, after V lost 6 bases and J lost 6 bases. This CDR3 comprises 15 residues. Germline CDR1 and CDR2: LNHDA and SQIVND (reference sequence). The CDR3 sequence: CASSSTLQGINEQFF. The CDR3 coding sequence is TGTGCCAGTAGCTCTACATTACAGGGGATCAATGAGCAGTTCTTC.

This clonotype has ten or more counts. DNA of the CDR3: TGCGCCAGCAGCTTGGGAATGCAAGATACGCAGTATTTT. It specifies CASSLGMQDTQYF. The chain recombines TRBV5-1 with TRBJ2-3; D uncertain. Germline-derived CDR1 and CDR2 are SGHRS and YFSETQ. The CDR3 covers 13 residues. Deletions cut 0 bases from V and 5 bases from J, with 7 bases between.

This clonotype was seen at least ten times. V is TRBV2 and J is TRBJ2-1; D gene unclear. This CDR3 has 13 amino acids. V lost 2 bases, J lost 3 bases, and 5 bases lay in between. Per the germline V gene, CDR1 is SNHLY and CDR2 is FYNNEI. The CDR3 sequence: CASSENSYNEQFF. As DNA, the CDR3 is TGTGCCAGCAGTGAAAACAGCTACAATGAGCAGTTCTTC.

J is TRBJ2-1 and V is TRBV4-2; TRBD2 matches 7 bases. The length of the CDR3 is 16 residues. J was trimmed by 0 bases and V by 4 bases; bases with no gene match: 6. Germline loops: CDR1 LGHNA, CDR2 YNFKEQ. CDR3 sequence (DNA): TGTGCCAGCAGCCGACTAGCCACTAGCTCCTACAATGAGCAGTTCTTC. Translation: CASSRLATSSYNEQFF.

This clonotype was recorded a few times. This sequence joins TRBV5-8 and TRBJ2-1; 9 bases agree with TRBD2. The germline gives CDR1 SGHTS, CDR2 YDEGEE. The CDR3 contains 16 residues. With 5 bases clipped from V and 6 bases from J, the junction kept 12 bases outside the gene matches. The CDR3 is CASRAGLAGTFNEQFF. Here the CDR3 DNA reads TGTGCCAGCAGGGCGGGTCTAGCGGGAACTTTCAATGAGCAGTTCTTC.

This chain connects TRBV20-1 to TRBJ1-2; D might be TRBD1 (6 bases). Germline V gene lookup returns CDR1 DFQATT and CDR2 SNEGSKA (reference sequence). Trimming pared 0 bases from V and 3 bases from J, leaving 14 bases between. The CDR3 loop spans 15 amino acids. CDR3 loop: CSARDSGASYYGYTF. DNA for the CDR3: TGCAGTGCTAGAGATTCAGGGGCATCGTACTATGGCTACACCTTC.

This clonotype was detected ten times or more. J is TRBJ2-7 and V is TRBV2; D might be TRBD1 (5 bases). Germline assignment: CDR1 SNHLY and CDR2 FYNNEI. This CDR3 comprises 13 residues. V lost 1 base, J lost 3 bases, and 7 bases lay in between. CDR3 nucleotide sequence: TGTGCCAGCAGTGAAGGACAGCACTACGAGCAGTACTTC. Protein sequence: CASSEGQHYEQYF.

The rearrangement joins TRBV7-8 to TRBJ2-1; 8 bases fit TRBD2. Looked up from germline, CDR1 is SGHVS and CDR2 is FQNEAQ. This CDR3 is 18 amino acids long. J gave up 7 bases and V 4 bases, and 18 bases lay outside the gene matches. CDR3 region: CASSSSSRTSSWLNEQFF. The CDR3 nucleotides read TGTGCCAGCAGCTCCTCCTCCCGGACTAGCAGTTGGTTGAATGAGCAGTTCTTC. Full variable domain (missing parts from reference TRBV7-8 and TRBJ2-1): GAGVSQSPRYKVAKRGQDVALRCDPISGHVSLFWYQQALGQGPEFLTYFQNEAQLDKSGLPSDRFFAERPEGSVSTLKIQRTQQEDSAVYLCASSSSSRTSSWLNEQFFGPGTRLTVL.

The V and J genes are TRBV12-5 and TRBJ2-6; D is unresolved. The CDR3 spans 18 residues. Germline lookup yields CDR1 LGHNT and CDR2 FRNRAP. V lost 4 bases and J 0 bases, leaving 16 bases between the germline ends. The CDR3 sequence: CASGSRLVRSSGANVLTF. Here the CDR3 DNA reads TGTGCTAGTGGTTCCCGATTGGTCCGAAGCTCTGGGGCCAACGTCCTGACTTTC.

DNA for the CDR3: TGTGCCAGCAGCGTAGTCGGGACACACGGATCTTTCTATGGCTACACCTTC. Translating it yields CASSVVGTHGSFYGYTF. The J gene is TRBJ1-2, the V gene TRBV9, with a weak D call TRBD1 (6 bases). Trimming cost V 0 bases and J 4 bases, with 19 bases left between them. The germline V gene has CDR1 SGDLS and CDR2 YYNGEE. The CDR3 totals 17 residues.

The V and J genes are TRBV12-5 and TRBJ2-3, with D possibly TRBD1 on 6 matching bases. Trimming shortened V by 8 bases and J by 4 bases, and 16 bases separated the two germline ends. The germline gives CDR1 LGHNT, CDR2 FRNRAP. The CDR3 has 14 residues. This CDR3 is CASSQGWRSDTQYF. CDR3 sequence (DNA): TGTGCTAGTTCTCAGGGGTGGCGGTCAGATACGCAGTATTTT.

This clonotype occurred a few times. The CDR3 does not close with the conserved phenylalanine or tryptophan, likely indicating a read error. The V call is TRBV2, the J call TRBJ1-2; the match to TRBD1 covers 8 bases. Looked up from germline, CDR1 is SNHLY and CDR2 is FYNNEI. The CDR3 is 14 amino acids. Trimming took 4 bases from V and 7 from J; bases not matched to a gene: 8. The CDR3 loop reads CASSGRQGARGYTL. CDR3 DNA: TGTGCCAGCAGTGGAAGGCAGGGGGCGCGTGGCTACACCCTC.